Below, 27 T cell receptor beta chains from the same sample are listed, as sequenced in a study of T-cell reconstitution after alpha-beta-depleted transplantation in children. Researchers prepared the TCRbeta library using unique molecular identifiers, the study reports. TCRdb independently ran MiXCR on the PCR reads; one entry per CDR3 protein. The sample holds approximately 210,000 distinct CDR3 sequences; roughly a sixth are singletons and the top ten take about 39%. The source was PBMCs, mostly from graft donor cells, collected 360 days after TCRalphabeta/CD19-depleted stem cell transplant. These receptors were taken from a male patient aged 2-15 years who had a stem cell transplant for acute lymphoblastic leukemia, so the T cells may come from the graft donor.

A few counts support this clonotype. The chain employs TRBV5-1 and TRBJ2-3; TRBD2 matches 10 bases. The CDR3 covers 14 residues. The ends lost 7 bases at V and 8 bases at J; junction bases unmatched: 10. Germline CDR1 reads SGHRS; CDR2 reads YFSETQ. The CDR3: CASRTSGAVGTQYF. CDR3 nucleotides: TGCGCCAGCCGCACTAGCGGGGCAGTTGGTACGCAGTATTTT.

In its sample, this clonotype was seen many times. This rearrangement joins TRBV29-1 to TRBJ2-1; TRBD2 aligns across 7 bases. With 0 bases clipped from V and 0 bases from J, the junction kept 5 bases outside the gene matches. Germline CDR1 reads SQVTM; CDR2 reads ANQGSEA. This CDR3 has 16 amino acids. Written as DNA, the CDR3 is TGCAGCGTTGAAGAACTCGGGGGGAGCTCCTACAATGAGCAGTTCTTC. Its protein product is CSVEELGGSSYNEQFF.

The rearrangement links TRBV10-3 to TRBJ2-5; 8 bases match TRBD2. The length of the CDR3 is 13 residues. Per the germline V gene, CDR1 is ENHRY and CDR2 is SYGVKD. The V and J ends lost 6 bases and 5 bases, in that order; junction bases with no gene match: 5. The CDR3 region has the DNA TGTGCCATCAGCGGGGGGGCAGGGGAGACCCAGTACTTC. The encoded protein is CAISGGAGETQYF.

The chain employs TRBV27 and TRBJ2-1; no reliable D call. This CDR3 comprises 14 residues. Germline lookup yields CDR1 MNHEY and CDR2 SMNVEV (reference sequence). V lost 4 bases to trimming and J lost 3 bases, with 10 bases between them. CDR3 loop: CASSSVMGYNEQFF. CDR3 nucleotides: TGTGCCAGCAGTTCCGTCATGGGCTACAATGAGCAGTTCTTC.

The CDR3 reads CASSWGTGAGANVLTF. CDR3 in DNA: TGTGCCAGCAGTTGGGGGACAGGGGCTGGGGCCAACGTCCTGACTTTC. The chain is built from TRBV12-3 or TRBV12-4 and TRBJ2-6, with TRBD1 identical over 10 bases. CDR3 size: 16 residues. Unmatched junction bases numbered 2, after V lost 4 bases and J lost 2 bases.

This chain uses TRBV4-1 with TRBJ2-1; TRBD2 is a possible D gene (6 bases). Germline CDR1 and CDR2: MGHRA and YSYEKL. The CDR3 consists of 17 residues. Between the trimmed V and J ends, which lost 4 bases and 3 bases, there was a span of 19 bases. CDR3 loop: CASSRWGEPGLYNEQFF. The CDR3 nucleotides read TGCGCCAGCAGCCGATGGGGGGAGCCCGGGCTCTACAATGAGCAGTTCTTC.

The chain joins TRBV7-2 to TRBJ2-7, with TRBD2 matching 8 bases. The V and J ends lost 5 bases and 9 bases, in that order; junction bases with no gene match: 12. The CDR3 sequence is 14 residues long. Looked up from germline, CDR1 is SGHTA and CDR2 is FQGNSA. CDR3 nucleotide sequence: TGTGCCAGCAGCCCGGGGGGGGCCCCCATTGGGCAGTACTTC. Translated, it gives CASSPGGAPIGQYF.

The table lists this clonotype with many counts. CDR3 amino acids: CASAAGRTNTGELFF. DNA of the CDR3: TGTGCCAGCGCCGCAGGGCGAACGAACACCGGGGAGCTGTTTTTT. The chain uses TRBV12-3 or TRBV12-4 and TRBJ2-2, with D possibly matching TRBD1 (5 bases). V lost 8 bases and J lost 0, with 13 bases in between. This CDR3 region has 15 residues.

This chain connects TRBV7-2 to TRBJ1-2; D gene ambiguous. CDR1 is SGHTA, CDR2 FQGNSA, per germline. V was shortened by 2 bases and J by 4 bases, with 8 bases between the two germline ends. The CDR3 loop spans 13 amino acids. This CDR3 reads CASSLRHIYGYTF. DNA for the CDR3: TGTGCCAGCAGCTTAAGGCACATCTATGGCTACACCTTC.

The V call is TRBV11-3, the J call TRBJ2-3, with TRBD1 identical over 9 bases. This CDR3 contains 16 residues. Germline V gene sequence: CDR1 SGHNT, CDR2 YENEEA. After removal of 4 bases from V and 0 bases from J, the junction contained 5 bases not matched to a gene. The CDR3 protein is CASSSSGTGSTDTQYF. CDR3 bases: TGTGCCAGCAGCTCGTCCGGGACAGGGAGCACAGATACGCAGTATTTT.

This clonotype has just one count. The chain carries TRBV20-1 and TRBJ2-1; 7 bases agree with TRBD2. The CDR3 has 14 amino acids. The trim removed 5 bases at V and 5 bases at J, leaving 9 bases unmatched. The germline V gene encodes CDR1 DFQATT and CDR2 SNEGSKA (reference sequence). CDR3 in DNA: TGCAGTGCTTCCCCTGCGGGGGACCACAATGAGCAGTTCTTC. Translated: CSASPAGDHNEQFF.

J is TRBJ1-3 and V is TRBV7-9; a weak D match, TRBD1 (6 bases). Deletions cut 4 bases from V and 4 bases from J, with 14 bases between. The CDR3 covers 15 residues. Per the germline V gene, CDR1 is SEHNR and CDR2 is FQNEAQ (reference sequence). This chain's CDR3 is CASSWLGTQGNTIYF. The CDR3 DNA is TGTGCCAGCAGCTGGCTAGGGACACAGGGAAACACCATATATTTT.

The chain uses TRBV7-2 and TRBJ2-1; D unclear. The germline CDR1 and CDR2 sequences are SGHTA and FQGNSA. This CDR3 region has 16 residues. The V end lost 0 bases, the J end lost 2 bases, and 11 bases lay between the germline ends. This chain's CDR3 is CASSLAVLDTYNEQFF. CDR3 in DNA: TGTGCCAGCAGCTTAGCGGTCTTAGATACCTACAATGAGCAGTTCTTC.

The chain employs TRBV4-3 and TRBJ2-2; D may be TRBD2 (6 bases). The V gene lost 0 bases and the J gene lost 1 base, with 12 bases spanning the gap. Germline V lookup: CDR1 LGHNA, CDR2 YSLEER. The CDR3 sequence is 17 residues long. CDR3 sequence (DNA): TGCGCCAGCAGCCAAGATCCGGGGCGGGAGAACACCGGGGAGCTGTTTTTT. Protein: CASSQDPGRENTGELFF.

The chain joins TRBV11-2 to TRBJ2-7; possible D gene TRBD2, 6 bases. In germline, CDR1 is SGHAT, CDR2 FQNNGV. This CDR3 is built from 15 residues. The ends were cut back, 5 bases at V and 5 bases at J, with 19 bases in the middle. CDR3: CASSPTAGTGDEQYF. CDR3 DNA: TGTGCCAGCAGCCCCACGGCCGGGACTGGGGACGAGCAGTACTTC.

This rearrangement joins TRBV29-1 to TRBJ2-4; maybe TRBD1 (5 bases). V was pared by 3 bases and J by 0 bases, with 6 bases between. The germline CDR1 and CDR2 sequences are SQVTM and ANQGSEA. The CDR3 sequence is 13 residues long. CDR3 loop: CSVEGLAKNIQYF. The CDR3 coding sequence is TGCAGCGTTGAGGGGCTAGCCAAAAACATTCAGTACTTC.

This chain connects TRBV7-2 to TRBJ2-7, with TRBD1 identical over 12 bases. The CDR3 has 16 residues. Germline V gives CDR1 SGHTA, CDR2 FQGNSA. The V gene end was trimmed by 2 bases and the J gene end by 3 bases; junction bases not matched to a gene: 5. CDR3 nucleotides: TGTGCCAGCAGCTTAAGTGGGACAGGGGGCCTCTACGAGCAGTACTTC. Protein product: CASSLSGTGGLYEQYF.

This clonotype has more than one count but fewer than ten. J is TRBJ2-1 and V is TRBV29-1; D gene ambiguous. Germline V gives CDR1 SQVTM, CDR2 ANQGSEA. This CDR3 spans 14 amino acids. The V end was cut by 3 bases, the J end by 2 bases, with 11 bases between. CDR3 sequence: CSVELSNPYNEQFF. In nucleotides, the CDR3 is TGCAGCGTTGAGCTCTCGAACCCCTACAATGAGCAGTTCTTC.

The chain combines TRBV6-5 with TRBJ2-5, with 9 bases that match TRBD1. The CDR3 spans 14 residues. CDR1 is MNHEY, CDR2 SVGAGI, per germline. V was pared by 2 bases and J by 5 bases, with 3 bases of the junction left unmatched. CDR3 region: CASSYGTGWETQYF. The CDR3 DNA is TGTGCCAGCAGTTACGGGACAGGGTGGGAGACCCAGTACTTC.

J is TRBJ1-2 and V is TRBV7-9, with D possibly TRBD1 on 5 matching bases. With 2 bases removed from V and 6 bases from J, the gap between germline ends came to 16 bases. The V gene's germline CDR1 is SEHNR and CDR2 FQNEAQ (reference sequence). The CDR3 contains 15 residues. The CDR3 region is CASSLNLPGHHGYTF. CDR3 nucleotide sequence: TGTGCCAGCAGCTTAAACCTCCCCGGACACCATGGCTACACCTTC.

The chain's CDR3 is CSVVGRLNEKLFF. In nucleotides, the CDR3 is TGCAGCGTTGTTGGCAGGCTTAATGAAAAACTGTTTTTT. This chain links TRBV29-1 with TRBJ1-4; D ambiguous. Germline CDR1 reads SQVTM; CDR2 reads ANQGSEA. The germline V and J ends were trimmed by 4 bases and 4 bases, with 10 bases remaining between them. The CDR3 covers 13 residues. The variable domain in full, with the rest retrieved from reference TRBV29-1 and TRBJ1-4, is SAVISQKPSRDICQRGTSLTIQCQVDSQVTMMFWYRQQPGQSLTLIATANQGSEATYESGFVIDKFPISRPNLTFSTLTVSNMSPEDSSIYLCSVVGRLNEKLFFGSGTQLSVL.

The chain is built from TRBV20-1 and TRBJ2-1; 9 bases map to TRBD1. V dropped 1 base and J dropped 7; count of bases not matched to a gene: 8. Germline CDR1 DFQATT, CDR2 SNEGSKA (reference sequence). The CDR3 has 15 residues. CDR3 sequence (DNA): TGCAGTGCTAGAGGCTGGGACAGGGCCAAAAATGAGCAGTTCTTC. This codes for CSARGWDRAKNEQFF.

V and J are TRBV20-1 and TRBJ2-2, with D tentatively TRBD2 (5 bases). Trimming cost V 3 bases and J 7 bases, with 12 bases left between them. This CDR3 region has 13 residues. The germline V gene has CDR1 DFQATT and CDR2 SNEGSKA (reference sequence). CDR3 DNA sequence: TGCAGTGCTAGGGGAACCCGGGGCGGGGAGCTGTTTTTT. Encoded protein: CSARGTRGGELFF.

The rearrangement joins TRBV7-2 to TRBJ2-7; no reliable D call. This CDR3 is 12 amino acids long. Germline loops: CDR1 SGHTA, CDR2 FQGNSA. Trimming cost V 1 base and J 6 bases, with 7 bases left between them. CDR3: CASSLGLGEQYF. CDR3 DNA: TGTGCCAGCAGCTTAGGACTTGGCGAGCAGTACTTC.

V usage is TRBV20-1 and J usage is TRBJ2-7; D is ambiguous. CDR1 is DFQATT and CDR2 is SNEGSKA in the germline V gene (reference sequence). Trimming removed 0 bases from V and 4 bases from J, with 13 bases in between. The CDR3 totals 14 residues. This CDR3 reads CSARDEAIWYEQYF. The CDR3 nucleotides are TGCAGTGCTAGAGATGAGGCGATTTGGTACGAGCAGTACTTC.

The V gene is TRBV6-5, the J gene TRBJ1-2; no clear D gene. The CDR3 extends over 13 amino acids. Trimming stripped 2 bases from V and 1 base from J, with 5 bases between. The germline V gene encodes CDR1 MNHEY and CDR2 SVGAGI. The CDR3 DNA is TGTGCCAGCAGTTACGGCGGTAACTATGGCTACACCTTC. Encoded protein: CASSYGGNYGYTF.

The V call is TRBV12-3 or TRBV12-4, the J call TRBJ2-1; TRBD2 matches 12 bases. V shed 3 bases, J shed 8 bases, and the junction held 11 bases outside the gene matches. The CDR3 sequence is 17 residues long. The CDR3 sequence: CASSLGFSSGGADEQFF. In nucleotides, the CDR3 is TGTGCCAGCAGTTTGGGGTTTTCTAGCGGGGGGGCCGATGAGCAGTTCTTC.